The 30 T cell receptor beta chains reported below all come from one sample, sequenced in a study of post-analysis software for immune sequencing data. Notes on the study in general: TRBV segments more frequent in patients than in controls numbered about 5 and included TRBV5-6, TRBV5-1 and TRBV20-1.

Their recognized antigens are unknown. Unique molecular identifiers featured in each of the TCR beta cDNA libraries. TCRdb processed the PCR reads anew with MiXCR; each CDR3 protein has one entry. The repertoire includes about 800,000 distinct CDR3 sequences, 25% to 30% of them detected once, and 0.56% sits in the top ten. The sample taken for sequencing was blood. These receptors all come from a girl aged 5-17 years with multiple sclerosis.

This chain joins TRBV2 and TRBJ2-4; the match to TRBD1 covers 8 bases. Matching the DNA end better, TRBJ2-7 makes the J call doubtful. The CDR3 is made up of 14 amino acids. Germline V lookup: CDR1 SNHLY, CDR2 FYNNEI. For the CDR3, the DNA is TGTGCCAGCGGATCCGGGACAGGCCTCGACGAGCAGTACTTC. As protein: CASGSGTGLDEQYF.

This sequence joins TRBV15 and TRBJ1-2; the D is unclear. V lost 0 bases, J lost 2 bases, and 16 bases lay in between. Germline V gene sequence: CDR1 LNHNV, CDR2 YYDKDF (reference sequence). The CDR3 is 17 amino acids. DNA of the CDR3: TGTGCCACCAGCAGAGATCTAACGCGACGGCTCAACTATGGCTACACCTTC. Protein product: CATSRDLTRRLNYGYTF.

This clonotype showed up just a few times. The V and J genes are TRBV20-1 and TRBJ1-2; possibly TRBD1 for D (5 bases). Germline V gene sequence: CDR1 DFQATT, CDR2 SNEGSKA (reference sequence). V lost 8 bases and J lost 6, with 19 bases in between. This CDR3 has 13 residues. CDR3 residues: CSTSRESGDGYTF. In DNA, the CDR3 is TGCAGTACCTCACGCGAGTCGGGGGATGGCTACACCTTC.

The gene calls are TRBV19 and TRBJ2-1; D perhaps matches TRBD1 (6 bases). This CDR3 is 15 amino acids long. Looked up from germline, CDR1 is LNHDA and CDR2 is SQIVND (reference sequence). V was pared by 7 bases and J by 4 bases, with 17 bases between. CDR3 sequence reads: CASMKQGRGYNEQFF. In DNA form, the CDR3 reads TGTGCCAGTATGAAACAGGGACGTGGGTACAATGAGCAGTTCTTC.

This clonotype has only a few counts. The gene calls are TRBV4-3 and TRBJ2-1; TRBD2 agrees at 11 bases. The trim removed 3 bases at V and 8 bases at J, leaving 6 bases unmatched. The CDR3 is made up of 15 amino acids. CDR1 is LGHNA, CDR2 YSLEER, per germline. CDR3 DNA: TGCGCCAGCAGCCATAGCGGGAGGGCGGAGGATGAGCAGTTCTTC. This translates into CASSHSGRAEDEQFF.

This clonotype was seen more than once but under ten times. This sequence joins TRBV18 and TRBJ1-2, with no clear D. Trimming shortened V by 6 bases and J by 2 bases, and 4 bases separated the two germline ends. This CDR3 contains 11 residues. CDR1 and CDR2 from the germline V gene are KGHSH and LQKENI. In DNA, the CDR3 is TGTGCCAGCTCTACCAACTATGGCTACACCTTC. As protein: CASSTNYGYTF.

This clonotype showed up just a few times. J is TRBJ2-3 and V is TRBV10-3, with D maybe TRBD2 (6 bases). The CDR3 sequence is 15 residues long. The ends were cut back, 8 bases at V and 2 bases at J, with 17 bases in the middle. The germline CDR1 and CDR2 sequences are ENHRY and SYGVKD. CDR3 loop: CAIRFGGRATDTQYF. CDR3 coding DNA: TGTGCCATCCGGTTCGGGGGACGGGCCACAGATACGCAGTATTTT.

The table lists this clonotype with many counts. The chain joins TRBV6-1 to TRBJ2-5; D unresolved. Germline V gives CDR1 MNHNS, CDR2 SASEGT. CDR3 length: 9 residues. Trimming took 3 bases from V and 12 from J, leaving 5 bases between them. CDR3 in DNA: TGTGCCAGCAGTGACGCAAAGTACTTC. It codes for CASSDAKYF.

This clonotype was picked up a small number of times. J is TRBJ2-1 and V is TRBV29-1, with 7 bases matching TRBD2. This CDR3 is built from 16 residues. V lost 6 bases and J lost 3; bases outside the gene matches: 14. Germline assignment: CDR1 SQVTM and CDR2 ANQGSEA. CDR3 region: CSVGQAHRGVYNEQFF. The CDR3 coding sequence is TGCAGCGTCGGGCAGGCACACCGGGGGGTCTACAATGAGCAGTTCTTC.

Comment on this clonotype: One junction end disagrees with the germline gene, perhaps due to a read error. V is TRBV20-1 and J is TRBJ2-1, with 8 positions matching TRBD2. CDR3 length equals 16 residues. Germline lookup yields CDR1 DFQATT and CDR2 SNEGSKA (reference sequence). This CDR3 is CSTRDWSGSAYNEQFF. The CDR3 DNA reads as TGCAGTACTAGAGATTGGAGCGGGAGCGCCTACAATGAGCAGTTCTTC.

This sequence joins TRBV7-8 and TRBJ2-4, with TRBD2 as a possible D gene (6 bases). The V and J ends lost 5 bases and 0 bases respectively, with 17 bases between them. The CDR3 contains 17 residues. CDR1 SGHVS and CDR2 FQNEAQ come from the germline V gene. In DNA, the CDR3 is TGTGCCAGCAGCCCAGAGGTGCGGGACCTAGCCAAAAACATTCAGTACTTC. It encodes CASSPEVRDLAKNIQYF.

V and J are TRBV6-2 or TRBV6-3 and TRBJ2-1; 7 nucleotides align to TRBD2. The CDR3 is made up of 14 amino acids. Germline lookup yields CDR1 MNHEY and CDR2 SVGEGT. J lost 7 bases, V lost 4 bases, and 7 bases had no gene match. CDR3 DNA sequence: TGTGCCAGCAGTTTTCGCGGGAGTAGTAATGAGCAGTTCTTC. This encodes CASSFRGSSNEQFF.

This rearrangement joins TRBV19 to TRBJ2-2, with 9 bases fitting TRBD1. Germline CDR1 is LNHDA and CDR2 is SQIVND (reference sequence). Unmatched junction bases numbered 4, after V lost 2 bases and J lost 6 bases. The CDR3 sequence is 15 residues long. The CDR3 DNA follows: TGTGCCAGTAGTATAAGGACAGGGGTTGCCGGGGAGCTGTTTTTT. This encodes CASSIRTGVAGELFF.

This clonotype was seen a few times. The chain employs TRBV12-3 or TRBV12-4 and TRBJ1-5; D remains ambiguous. Trimming stripped 7 bases from V and 5 bases from J, with 18 bases between. The CDR3 is made up of 15 amino acids. The CDR3 reads CASIPGGRGDQPQHF. CDR3 coding DNA: TGTGCCAGCATCCCGGGAGGGAGAGGCGATCAGCCCCAGCATTTT.

The V call is TRBV20-1, the J call TRBJ1-2, with 9 bases fitting TRBD1. The CDR3 contains 15 residues. With 1 base clipped from V and 7 bases from J, the junction kept 10 bases outside the gene matches. The germline CDR1 and CDR2 sequences are DFQATT and SNEGSKA (reference sequence). CDR3 amino acids: CSARALGTGFGGYTF. The DNA for the CDR3 is TGCAGTGCTAGAGCTCTTGGGACAGGGTTTGGTGGCTACACCTTC.

There are a few counts of this clonotype. This sequence joins TRBV5-5 and TRBJ1-5, with D uncertain. With 0 bases removed from V and 1 base from J, the gap between germline ends came to 5 bases. Per germline, CDR1 SGHKS and CDR2 YYEKEE (reference sequence). The CDR3 extends over 14 amino acids. The chain's CDR3 is CASSLVTSNQPQHF. DNA for the CDR3: TGTGCCAGCAGCTTGGTGACAAGCAATCAGCCCCAGCATTTT.

This chain uses TRBV5-5 with TRBJ2-7; D unclear. Deletions cut 6 bases from V and 0 bases from J, with 4 bases between. This CDR3 has 11 residues. Germline CDR1 is SGHKS and CDR2 is YYEKEE (reference sequence). This CDR3 reads CASIHSYEQYF. The CDR3 DNA is TGTGCCAGCATCCACTCCTACGAGCAGTACTTC.

This clonotype was seen more than once but under ten times. Given a much more abundant clone one base away, this may be a read error. V is TRBV29-1 and J is TRBJ2-5, with D perhaps matching TRBD2 (6 bases). Germline CDR1 is SQVTM and CDR2 is ANQGSEA. The CDR3 is made up of 12 amino acids. Trimming shortened V by 7 bases and J by 2 bases, and 11 bases separated the two germline ends. The chain's CDR3 is CSGGTQQETQYF. The CDR3 region has the DNA TGCAGCGGTGGGACTCAGCAAGAGACCCAGTACTTC.

This rearrangement joins TRBV7-2 to TRBJ1-2; D is undetermined. The V gene's germline CDR1 is SGHTA and CDR2 FQGNSA. The V end lost 1 base, the J end lost 6 bases, and 6 bases lay between the germline ends. CDR3 length equals 12 residues. The CDR3 DNA reads as TGTGCCAGCAGCTTAGTTGGGCATGGCTACACCTTC. It yields the protein CASSLVGHGYTF.

V is TRBV6-5 and J is TRBJ1-1, with 7 bases matching TRBD1. Germline CDR1 MNHEY, CDR2 SVGAGI. The V gene end was trimmed by 5 bases and the J gene end by 10 bases; junction bases not matched to a gene: 10. The CDR3 runs 13 residues. CDR3 nucleotide sequence: TGTGCCAGCAGTACAGGGGTGGGAGGTAGAGCTTTCTTT. It translates to CASSTGVGGRAFF.

Many counts were recorded for this clonotype. This chain connects TRBV20-1 to TRBJ1-5; 7 nucleotides agree with TRBD1. Germline trimming cut 6 bases from V and 5 bases from J; bases unmatched to any gene: 10. Germline assignment: CDR1 DFQATT and CDR2 SNEGSKA (reference sequence). This CDR3 is built from 14 residues. In DNA, the CDR3 is TGCAGTGCGTCCCACAGGGGCCCTTATCAGCCCCAGCATTTT. Protein sequence: CSASHRGPYQPQHF.

This clonotype was counted only a few times. The chain uses TRBV6-6 and TRBJ1-4; D unresolved. There are 13 residues in the CDR3. V lost 6 bases and J 5 bases, leaving 10 bases between the germline ends. The germline CDR1 and CDR2 sequences are MNHNY and SVGAGI (reference sequence). The CDR3 spells CASSGRSNEKLFF. As DNA, the CDR3 is TGTGCCAGCAGCGGTAGATCAAATGAAAAACTGTTTTTT.

The chain employs TRBV7-9 and TRBJ2-5; D is uncertain. CDR1 is SEHNR and CDR2 is FQNEAQ in the germline V gene (reference sequence). There are 13 residues in the CDR3. V lost 7 bases and J 5 bases, leaving 14 bases between the germline ends. The CDR3 DNA reads as TGTGCCAGCAAGGGAAGTGGGCGGGAGACCCAGTACTTC. Encoded protein: CASKGSGRETQYF. Full variable domain (missing parts from reference TRBV7-9 and TRBJ2-5): DTGVSQNPRHKITKRGQNVTFRCDPISEHNRLYWYRQTLGQGPEFLTYFQNEAQLEKSRLLSDRFSAERPKGSFSTLEIQRTEQGDSAMYLCASKGSGRETQYFGPGTRLLVL.

This clonotype came up a few times. This chain joins TRBV5-5 and TRBJ1-6, with a tentative D call TRBD1 (5 bases). Trimming pared 4 bases from V and 6 bases from J, leaving 14 bases between. Germline lookup yields CDR1 SGHKS and CDR2 YYEKEE (reference sequence). CDR3 size: 15 residues. The CDR3 region is CASSTGAVSNSPLHF. CDR3 nucleotides: TGTGCCAGCAGCACCGGGGCGGTCAGTAATTCACCCCTCCACTTT.

This clonotype was counted only a few times. The rearrangement uses TRBV15 and TRBJ2-5; 7 bases are a match to TRBD1. The CDR3 covers 16 residues. Germline loops: CDR1 LNHNV, CDR2 YYDKDF (reference sequence). The ends lost 4 bases at V and 1 base at J; junction bases unmatched: 9. The CDR3: CATSIYGTVSQETQYF. As DNA, the CDR3 is TGTGCCACCAGCATATACGGGACAGTCAGCCAAGAGACCCAGTACTTC.

About this clonotype itself: A single base separates this from a much larger clone, so it may be a read error. This rearrangement joins TRBV11-2 to TRBJ2-7, with D possibly being TRBD1 (5 bases). The CDR3 contains 15 residues. Germline lookup yields CDR1 SGHAT and CDR2 FQNNGV. This CDR3 is CANSLDGANYYEQYF. CDR3 bases: TGTGCCAACAGCTTAGATGGGGCGAATTACTACGAGCAGTACTTC.

This chain connects TRBV24-1 to TRBJ2-1; TRBD2 matches 7 bases. The CDR3 is 16 residues long. J gave up 2 bases and V 0 bases, and 3 bases lay outside the gene matches. Germline CDR1 KGHDR, CDR2 SFDVKD. Here the CDR3 DNA reads TGTGCCACCAGTGATTTGCCTAGCGGCGCCTACAATGAGCAGTTCTTC. As protein: CATSDLPSGAYNEQFF.

The rearrangement joins TRBV7-9 to TRBJ2-6; a possible D gene is TRBD1 (5 bases). The CDR3 is made up of 13 amino acids. V was shortened by 5 bases and J by 10 bases, with 12 bases between the two germline ends. The V gene's germline CDR1 is SEHNR and CDR2 FQNEAQ (reference sequence). CDR3 sequence: CASSQAGPNVLTF. The CDR3 region has the DNA TGTGCCAGCAGCCAGGCAGGGCCTAACGTCCTGACTTTC.

V gene TRBV7-9 combines with J gene TRBJ2-7, with D maybe TRBD1 (5 bases). Trimming cost V 1 base and J 6 bases, with 10 bases left between them. The germline gives CDR1 SEHNR, CDR2 FQNEAQ (reference sequence). The CDR3 has 13 amino acids. This CDR3 is CASSLVPGSEQYF. The CDR3 DNA reads TGTGCCAGCAGCTTAGTTCCAGGGTCCGAGCAGTACTTC.

Regarding this clonotype: The germline gene is not matched at one end of the junction; a read error may be the cause. The V call is TRBV7-2, the J call TRBJ2-3, with D possibly matching TRBD2 (5 bases). CDR1 is SGHTA and CDR2 is FQGNSA in the germline V gene. The CDR3 contains 16 residues. The CDR3 reads CASSLAPRPSTDTRYF. DNA for the CDR3: TGTGCCAGCAGCTTAGCGCCGCGGCCTAGCACAGATACGCGGTATTTT. Supplemented by reference TRBV7-2 and TRBJ2-3, the full variable domain reads GAGVSQSPSNKVTEKGKDVELRCDPISGHTALYWYRQSLGQGLEFLIYFQGNSAPDKSGLPSDRFSAERTGGSVSTLTIQRTQQEDSAVYLCASSLAPRPSTDTRYFGPGTRLTVL.